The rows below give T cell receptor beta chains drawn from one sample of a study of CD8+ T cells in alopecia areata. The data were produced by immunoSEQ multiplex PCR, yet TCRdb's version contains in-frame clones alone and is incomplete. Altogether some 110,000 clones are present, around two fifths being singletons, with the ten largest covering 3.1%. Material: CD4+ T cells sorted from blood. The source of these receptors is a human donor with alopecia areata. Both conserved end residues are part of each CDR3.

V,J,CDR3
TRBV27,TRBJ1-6,CASSSWTGQNSPLHF
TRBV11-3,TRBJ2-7,CASSLDRNYEQYF
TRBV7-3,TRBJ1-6,CASSLWPGVDSPLHF
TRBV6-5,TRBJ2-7,CASSYFGGEWYF
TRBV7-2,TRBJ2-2,CASSILSGGRNTGELFF
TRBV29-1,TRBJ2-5,CSVGPGTRGSGETQYF
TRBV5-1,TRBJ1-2,CASSLDRVGYTF
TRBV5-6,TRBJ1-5,CASSRLRGPQHF
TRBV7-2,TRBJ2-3,CASSLALAGGTDTQYF
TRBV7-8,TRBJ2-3,CASSSRTGPDTQYF
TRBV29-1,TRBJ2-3,CSVGGGDTQYF
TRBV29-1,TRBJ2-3,CSVVPTGDTQYF
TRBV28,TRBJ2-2,CASFTGQRTGELFF
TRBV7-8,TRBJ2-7,CASSLARQAPQRYEQYF
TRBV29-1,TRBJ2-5,CSVDPGKWETQYF
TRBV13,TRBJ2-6,CASSRRQGGTNVLTF
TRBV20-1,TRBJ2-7,CSASPYEQYF
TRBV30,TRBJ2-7,CAWSVDSAYEQYF
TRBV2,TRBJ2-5,CASRRDSNQETQYF
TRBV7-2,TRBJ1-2,CASSLGDGARLYGYTF
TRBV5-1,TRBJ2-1,CASSPNQGSYNEQFF
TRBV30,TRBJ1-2,CAWSPPQGPVYGYTF
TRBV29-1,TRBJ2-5,CSVVLFGETQYF
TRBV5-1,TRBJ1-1,CASSLIVGGAEAFF
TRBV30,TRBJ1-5,CAWSVRGATQHF
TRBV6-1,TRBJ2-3,CASRSVRFADTQYF
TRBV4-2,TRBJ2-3,CASSQAEDTDTQYF
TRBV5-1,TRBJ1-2,CASSLGGTGGRGYTF
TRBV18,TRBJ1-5,CASSPPSGQNNQPQHF
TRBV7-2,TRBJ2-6,CASSILRGTSGANVLTF